This T cell receptor beta chain was sequenced during a study of cytomegalovirus exposure and HLA in healthy donors. The PCR ran on 60 Vbeta and 13 Jbeta primers. Generated by immunoSEQ multiplex PCR, the TCRdb table keeps only in-frame clones and is missing some. The top ten clones hold 2.2% of a sample with some 120,000 clones, 80% to 85% of them seen once. This CDR3 region has 15 residues. Germline CDR1 and CDR2: LNHNV and YYDKDF (reference sequence). Between the trimmed V and J ends, which lost 0 bases and 0 bases, there was a span of 8 bases. The sample was PBMCs. The receptor was derived from a woman in her 40s in good health and CMV-seronegative. The J gene is TRBJ1-2, the V gene TRBV15; D gene unclear. The CDR3: CATSREATANYGYTF. DNA of the CDR3: TGTGCCACCAGCAGAGAGGCAACAGCTAACTATGGCTACACCTTC.